The 17 T cell receptor beta chains listed next were all sequenced from one sample in a study of control samples from healthy donors and cancer patients. The protocol was immunoSEQ multiplex PCR, while the TCRdb copy is restricted to in-frame clones and leaves out a portion. The profile shows approximately 88,000 clones, about 89% of them singletons. The material sequenced was blood. Receptor source: a woman under 40 in good health.

This chain joins TRBV21-1 and TRBJ1-1. TRBV21-1 is annotated as a pseudogene. This CDR3 has 15 residues. This CDR3 reads CASSKTRDRNTEAFF. In DNA form, the CDR3 reads TGTGCCAGCAGCAAAACTAGGGACCGTAACACTGAAGCTTTCTTT.

This clone was counted between two and nine times. The rearrangement joins TRBV25-1 to TRBJ1-1; the D gene is possibly TRBD1 (5 bases). Trimming stripped 1 base from V and 4 bases from J, with 7 bases between. The CDR3 spans 13 residues. Germline V gene sequence: CDR1 MGHDK, CDR2 SYGVNS. In DNA form, the CDR3 reads TGTGCCAGCAGTGAATGGGACCTCACTGAAGCTTTCTTT. Translation: CASSEWDLTEAFF.

The chain combines TRBV6-5 with TRBJ1-5; the D is unclear. This CDR3 spans 15 amino acids. Trimming shortened V by 6 bases and J by 1 base, and 13 bases separated the two germline ends. In germline, CDR1 is MNHEY, CDR2 SVGAGI. CDR3 in DNA: TGTGCCAGCAGCGAGGGATCCTTGAGCAATCAGCCCCAGCATTTT. It is translated as CASSEGSLSNQPQHF.

This chain uses TRBV4-2 with TRBJ2-7; TRBD2 aligns across 14 bases. This CDR3 is 15 amino acids long. CDR1 and CDR2 (germline): LGHNA, YNFKEQ. The ends lost 1 base at V and 5 bases at J; junction bases unmatched: 1. For the CDR3, the DNA is TGTGCCAGCAGCCAAGGACTAGCGGGAGGGGACGAGCAGTACTTC. Translated: CASSQGLAGGDEQYF.

The V call is TRBV7-9, the J call TRBJ1-5, with 10 nucleotides matching TRBD1. Trimming removed 5 bases from V and 5 bases from J; junction bases left unmatched: 9. CDR1 is SEHNR, CDR2 FQNEAQ, per germline (reference sequence). The CDR3 spans 16 residues. The CDR3 DNA follows: TGTGCCAGCAGCGAGGGGGACAGGGGATTAGATCAGCCCCAGCATTTT. Protein product: CASSEGDRGLDQPQHF.

The chain employs TRBV28 and TRBJ1-2; no reliable D call. Germline V gene data show CDR1 as MDHEN and CDR2 as SYDVKM. Trimming pared 2 bases from V and 4 bases from J, leaving 5 bases between. The CDR3 has 12 amino acids. DNA of the CDR3: TGTGCCAGCAGTTTACGTAGCTATGGCTACACCTTC. Amino acids: CASSLRSYGYTF.

The chain carries TRBV3-1 (or the pseudogene TRBV3-2) and TRBJ1-2, with 7 nucleotides matching TRBD1. Germline loops: CDR1 LGHDT, CDR2 YNNKEL (reference sequence). V was clipped by 2 bases and J by 8 bases; unmatched bases: 5. The CDR3 extends over 13 amino acids. CDR3 nucleotides: TGTGCCAGCAGCCAAAAGACAGGGCAAGGCTACACCTTC. Its protein product is CASSQKTGQGYTF.

The V and J genes are TRBV7-3 and TRBJ1-1, with D perhaps TRBD1 (5 bases). The germline gives CDR1 SGHTA, CDR2 FQGTGA. The CDR3 has 13 residues. V lost 5 bases and J lost 3, with 10 bases in between. This CDR3 is CASSLDSYTEAFF. The CDR3, as DNA: TGTGCCAGCAGCCTCGACAGTTACACTGAAGCTTTCTTT.

V gene TRBV3-1 (or the pseudogene TRBV3-2) combines with J gene TRBJ2-2, with TRBD2 identical over 11 bases. Trimming removed 3 bases from V and 4 bases from J; junction bases left unmatched: 4. The CDR3 extends over 16 amino acids. The germline gives CDR1 LGHDT, CDR2 YNNKEL (reference sequence). The CDR3 DNA reads as TGTGCCAGCAGCCATAATGGACTAGCGGGCACCGGGGAGCTGTTTTTT. Its protein is CASSHNGLAGTGELFF.

CDR3 sequence: CASSFKGNYGYTF. The CDR3 DNA reads TGTGCCAGCAGTTTTAAGGGGAACTATGGCTACACCTTC. The chain is built from TRBV12-3 or TRBV12-4 and TRBJ1-2, with D possibly matching TRBD1 (5 bases). V dropped 3 bases and J dropped 2 bases, with 7 bases sitting between them. This CDR3 contains 13 residues.

V is TRBV6-5 and J is TRBJ1-5; 7 bases agree with TRBD1. The ends lost 6 bases at V and 1 base at J; junction bases unmatched: 3. The germline gives CDR1 MNHEY, CDR2 SVGAGI. The length of the CDR3 is 14 residues. The CDR3 coding sequence is TGTGCCAGCAGAGAGACAGGGAGCAATCAGCCCCAGCATTTT. It translates to CASRETGSNQPQHF.

This clone is a singleton in its sample. V and J are TRBV3-1 (or the pseudogene TRBV3-2) and TRBJ2-1; 9 positions match TRBD2. CDR1 LGHDT and CDR2 YNNKEL come from the germline V gene (reference sequence). Unmatched junction bases numbered 14, after V lost 4 bases and J lost 4 bases. CDR3 length equals 18 residues. In DNA form, the CDR3 reads TGTGCCAGCAGCCTAGACAGGGTTAGCGGGGGTCTTTACAATGAGCAGTTCTTC. Translated: CASSLDRVSGGLYNEQFF.

The J gene is TRBJ2-3, the V gene TRBV29-1; 10 positions agree with TRBD2. The CDR3 consists of 14 residues. The V and J ends lost 7 bases and 4 bases, in that order; junction bases with no gene match: 8. CDR1 is SQVTM, CDR2 ANQGSEA, per germline. In DNA form, the CDR3 reads TGCAGCGCTGAGGCTAGCGGGAGTGCAGATACGCAGTATTTT. Translation: CSAEASGSADTQYF.

V gene TRBV20-1 combines with J gene TRBJ1-5; no definite D call. The CDR3 is 13 residues long. Per germline, CDR1 DFQATT and CDR2 SNEGSKA (reference sequence). Trimming took 3 bases from V and 5 from J, leaving 11 bases between them. Here the CDR3 reads CSASRRSHQPQHF. In DNA form, the CDR3 reads TGCAGTGCTAGTCGAAGGAGCCATCAGCCCCAGCATTTT.

J is TRBJ2-1 and V is TRBV30, with D perhaps TRBD1 (5 bases). Deletions cut 4 bases from V and 7 bases from J, with 20 bases between. The germline V gene has CDR1 GTSNPN and CDR2 SVGIG (reference sequence). The length of the CDR3 is 15 residues. The CDR3: CAWTSQGLGSNEQFF. CDR3 sequence (DNA): TGTGCCTGGACTTCCCAGGGTCTCGGCTCGAATGAGCAGTTCTTC.

The chain links TRBV5-4 to TRBJ2-4; the match to TRBD2 covers 7 bases. CDR1 and CDR2 from the germline V gene are SGHNT and YYREEE (reference sequence). CDR3 size: 17 residues. V lost 0 bases and J lost 0; bases outside the gene matches: 6. CDR3 residues: CASSLGGAGVAKNIQYF. The DNA of the CDR3 is TGTGCCAGCAGCTTGGGTGGGGCGGGGGTAGCCAAAAACATTCAGTACTTC.

V is TRBV10-2 and J is TRBJ2-5, with 12 bases lining up with TRBD2. CDR1 is WSHSY, CDR2 SAAADI, per germline. This CDR3 has 15 amino acids. V shed 2 bases, J shed 5 bases, and the junction held 3 bases outside the gene matches. Written as DNA, the CDR3 is TGCGCCAGCAGTGAGAGGACTAGCGGGAAGGAGACCCAGTACTTC. Residues: CASSERTSGKETQYF.